These 6 T cell receptor beta chains came from one sample sequenced in a study of a mutant IDH1 vaccine in newly diagnosed glioma. Measured with immunoSEQ multiplex PCR; TCRdb has only the in-frame clones, and not every one. The sample has 55,000 to 65,000 clones; 80% are singletons. The time point denotes: week 11, during vaccination. A single vaccine dose contained 300 ug of mutant IDH1 20-mer peptide, and topical imiquimod was used with it. Their specific antigens are unknown. Sequencing used PBMCs, obtained from a glioma patient whose treatment included an IDH1 peptide vaccine. These receptors originate from a man aged 50 or older with glioma.

J is TRBJ1-1 and V is TRBV11-3, with unresolved D. Deletions cut 0 bases from V and 1 base from J, with 9 bases between. This CDR3 spans 15 amino acids. Germline CDR1 is SGHNT and CDR2 is YENEEA. The CDR3 DNA follows: TGTGCCAGCAGCTTAGAAAGTCGGCAGAACACTGAAGCTTTCTTT. Its translation: CASSLESRQNTEAFF.

This chain joins TRBV5-1 and TRBJ2-2, with TRBD1 matching 9 bases. Trimming took 3 bases from V and 7 from J; bases not matched to a gene: 7. CDR3 length equals 15 residues. Per the germline V gene, CDR1 is SGHRS and CDR2 is YFSETQ. DNA of the CDR3: TGCGCCAGCAGCTCTTTACAGGGGGCGGACGGGGAGCTGTTTTTT. It codes for CASSSLQGADGELFF.

This chain's CDR3 is CASTPGRGQNGYTF. CDR3 nucleotide sequence: TGTGCCAGCACCCCGGGCCGGGGGCAGAATGGCTACACCTTC. V usage is TRBV5-4 and J usage is TRBJ1-2; D perhaps matches TRBD1 (6 bases). V shed 6 bases and J shed 6 bases, with 18 bases lying between them. The CDR3 sequence is 14 residues long. The germline V gene encodes CDR1 SGHNT and CDR2 YYREEE (reference sequence). The variable domain in full, completed from reference TRBV5-4 and TRBJ1-2, reads ETGVTQSPTHLIKTRGQQVTLRCSSQSGHNTVSWYQQALGQGPQFIFQYYREEENGRGNFPPRFSGLQFPNYSSELNVNALELDDSALYLCASTPGRGQNGYTFGSGTRLTVV.

The chain couples TRBV4-1 to TRBJ2-3; a possible D gene is TRBD1 (7 bases). V lost 1 base and J 6 bases, leaving 14 bases between the germline ends. The CDR3 length is 15 residues. From germline, CDR1 is MGHRA and CDR2 YSYEKL. DNA for the CDR3: TGCGCCAGCAGCCAAGTACCAGGGGGGTCGGATACGCAGTATTTT. Encoded protein: CASSQVPGGSDTQYF.

The chain is built from TRBV28 and TRBJ2-1; TRBD2 matches 10 bases. The CDR3 runs to 14 residues. V lost 8 bases to trimming and J lost 6 bases; unmatched junction nucleotides: 7. The germline V gene encodes CDR1 MDHEN and CDR2 SYDVKM. CDR3 amino acids: CASGASGRGNEQFF. CDR3 coding DNA: TGTGCCAGCGGGGCTAGCGGGAGAGGCAATGAGCAGTTCTTC.

The genes are TRBV21-1 and TRBJ2-7; TRBD1 is taken as the D call from the table, unchecked against the DNA. TRBV21-1 is tagged as a pseudogene. CDR3 size: 12 residues. The CDR3: CASRDREYEQYF. As DNA, the CDR3 is TGTGCCAGCCGGGACAGGGAGTACGAGCAGTACTTC.